Reported below is one T cell receptor beta chain. The source of the sample is a study of blood T cell repertoires in COVID-19. Across the whole study: Samples came from the United States, Italy and Spain, spanning acute and convalescent COVID-19.

Profiling relied on immunoSEQ multiplex PCR, and the TCRdb table lists in-frame clones only, not all of them. The sample lists 130,000 to 150,000 clones, around 79% occurring once. Recruited during active infection, patients (from Seattle) were subsequently followed longitudinally. V shed 4 bases, J shed 11 bases, and the junction held 10 bases outside the gene matches. Germline CDR1 SGHTA, CDR2 FQGNSA. This CDR3 contains 15 residues. The source material was peripheral blood. The genes are TRBV7-2 and TRBJ1-6; 8 bases align to TRBD1. This sequence was found in a woman in her 70s with COVID-19, enrolled during active disease. CDR3 region: CASSSRQGAMAPLHF. As DNA, the CDR3 is TGTGCCAGCAGCTCACGCCAGGGGGCCATGGCACCCCTCCACTTT.